One TCR beta chain is described in this entry. Clones were read by immunoSEQ multiplex PCR, and TCRdb kept only the in-frame ones, dropping some. The sample shows around 450,000 clones, nearly 90% of them seen only once. Participant reports of clinical history set cohort assignment. These data come from a study of blood T cell repertoires in COVID-19. Trimming took 5 bases from V and 5 from J; bases not matched to a gene: 7. Germline V lookup: CDR1 LGHDT, CDR2 YNNKEL (reference sequence). This CDR3 contains 15 residues. Sequencing was performed on PBMCs or T cells enriched from blood (not recorded which). The rearrangement joins TRBV3-1 (or the pseudogene TRBV3-2) to TRBJ2-5; 11 bases fit TRBD2. The clonotype was recovered from a woman aged 18-29 years with acute COVID-19. CDR3 protein: CASSGSGRAGETQYF. CDR3 DNA sequence: TGTGCCAGCAGCGGTAGCGGGAGGGCCGGTGAGACCCAGTACTTC.